This T cell receptor (beta chain) was captured in a study of cytomegalovirus exposure and HLA in healthy donors. General observations from the study: Earlier findings revealed that most TCR beta V segments proved productive either about 87% or about 30% of the time. Cytomegalovirus association was listed for roughly 160 TCR beta chains. Sequencing likely generated an artifact that appeared as a cluster of highly shared sequence variants.

Primers: 60 Vbeta forward and 13 Jbeta reverse. Profiled with immunoSEQ multiplex PCR; TCRdb holds only in-frame clones, not every one. The sample holds 150,000 to 200,000 clones, more than 80% seen once. Healthy bone marrow donors formed the donor group. This clone was found once. The target antigen is unknown. This receptor was obtained from a boy between 5 and 17 years old in good health and CMV-seronegative. The sample consisted of PBMCs.

CDR3 DNA sequence: TGTGCCCTTCCCCACAGGGTAGGAGGTTCACCCCTCCACTTT. Translated: CALPHRVGGSPLHF. The V gene is TRBV30, the J gene TRBJ1-6, with D possibly being TRBD1 (6 bases). With 8 bases removed from V and 9 bases from J, the gap between germline ends came to 20 bases. This CDR3 region has 14 residues. CDR1 is GTSNPN, CDR2 SVGIG, per germline (reference sequence).